This T cell receptor beta chain was documented in a study of shared clonotypes between healthy human individuals. Background on the study: Every donor yielded three CD4 naive, three CD4 memory, two CD8 naive and one CD8 memory plate. Overall study results and limits: Four donors showed sharing of approximately 5% of naive CD4 clonotypes.

In the case of this clone: Its antigen is still unknown.

Deep level was the assay's run setting. Assay used: immunoSEQ multiplex PCR; TCRdb lists only in-frame clones, some missing. This sample has about 380,000 clones; approximately 96% occur once, and the top ten carry more than 0.3%. V trimming: 4 bases; J trimming: 6 bases; junction bases outside the gene matches: 3. This CDR3 spans 14 amino acids. Germline loops: CDR1 SGHRS, CDR2 YFSETQ. Material for sequencing was memory CD8+ T cells sorted from blood. Subset: CD45RO+ cells pooled with CCR7-negative TemRA cells. V and J are TRBV5-1 and TRBJ2-1; TRBD1 matches at 11 bases. The sequence was collected from a man between 25 and 39 years old in good health. Written as DNA, the CDR3 is TGCGCCAGCAGCGGACAGGGGGCGCCCAATGAGCAGTTCTTC. Amino acids: CASSGQGAPNEQFF.